The 14 T cell receptor beta chains given below trace back to one sample, sequenced in a study of OX40 agonist ivuxolimab in advanced cancers. Some clones are missing from TCRdb's copy, which holds only in-frame ones; the method was immunoSEQ multiplex PCR. The repertoire holds 72,000 or so clones, with 84% as singletons. The sequenced sample was CD4+ or CD8+ T cells sorted from blood, obtained in a trial of the OX40 agonist ivuxolimab. These receptors were collected from an adult with an advanced solid tumor such as melanoma, head and neck, liver or kidney cancer.

This clone has a handful of counts. V is TRBV21-1 and J is TRBJ1-6. TRBV21-1 is flagged as a pseudogene. This CDR3 region has 17 residues. The CDR3 DNA sequence: TGTGCCAGCAGCAAAGTAAGTAGAGACTCCTATAATTCACCCCTCCACTTT. This sequence encodes CASSKVSRDSYNSPLHF.

The V call is TRBV18, the J call TRBJ1-5; no clear D. CDR1 and CDR2 (germline): KGHSH, LQKENI. V was trimmed by 3 bases and J by 4 bases, leaving 4 bases between them. CDR3 length: 12 residues. The CDR3 DNA sequence: TGTGCCAGCTCACCTTCTAATCAGCCCCAGCATTTT. Translation: CASSPSNQPQHF.

The rearrangement links TRBV7-2 to TRBJ2-7; 9 nucleotides align to TRBD2. CDR3 length: 16 amino acids. V lost 1 base and J lost 6; bases outside the gene matches: 10. Germline CDR1 is SGHTA and CDR2 is FQGNSA. CDR3 DNA sequence: TGTGCCAGCAGCTTAGGAGCAGGGACTAGCTCTCTCGAGCAGTACTTC. Translation gives CASSLGAGTSSLEQYF.

V and J are TRBV6-5 and TRBJ2-6; no clear D. CDR3 length: 15 amino acids. Germline V gives CDR1 MNHEY, CDR2 SVGAGI. Between the trimmed V and J ends, which lost 5 bases and 0 bases, there was a span of 8 bases. The DNA for the CDR3 is TGTGCCAGCAGTCGGTTGCTCTCTGGGGCCAACGTCCTGACTTTC. As protein: CASSRLLSGANVLTF.

The chain recombines TRBV27 with TRBJ2-1; D remains unclear. The V and J ends lost 5 bases and 7 bases respectively, with 12 bases between them. This CDR3 contains 13 residues. The germline V gene has CDR1 MNHEY and CDR2 SMNVEV (reference sequence). This chain's CDR3 is CASSVRMGNEQFF. CDR3 nucleotides: TGTGCCAGCAGTGTTAGGATGGGTAATGAGCAGTTCTTC.

The chain links TRBV7-2 to TRBJ1-5; no clear D gene. Germline CDR1 reads SGHTA; CDR2 reads FQGNSA. CDR3 size: 17 residues. Trimming removed 2 bases at V and 2 bases at J, with 16 bases between. The CDR3 region has the DNA TGTGCCAGCAGCTTAAGTCGGCGGAGTTCTGGCAATCAGCCCCAGCATTTT. Translating it yields CASSLSRRSSGNQPQHF.

The V and J genes are TRBV25-1 and TRBJ1-1; no reliable D call. CDR1 and CDR2 from the germline V gene are MGHDK and SYGVNS. V was shortened by 3 bases and J by 7 bases, with 6 bases between the two germline ends. There are 11 residues in the CDR3. The DNA for the CDR3 is TGTGCCAGCAGTGACAGGCTTGAAGCTTTCTTT. As protein: CASSDRLEAFF.

This clone showed up just a few times. This chain connects TRBV5-1 to TRBJ2-6; possibly TRBD1 for D (6 bases). There are 18 residues in the CDR3. V dropped 4 bases and J dropped 0 bases, with 17 bases sitting between them. In germline, CDR1 is SGHRS, CDR2 YFSETQ. The CDR3 region is CASSLNLQGGSGANVLTF. The CDR3 region has the DNA TGCGCCAGCAGCCTAAACCTACAGGGTGGCTCTGGGGCCAACGTCCTGACTTTC.

The genes are TRBV7-9 and TRBJ2-5; no clear D gene. The CDR3 runs to 11 residues. V was trimmed by 5 bases and J by 4 bases, leaving 5 bases between them. Germline V CDR1 and CDR2: SEHNR, FQNEAQ (reference sequence). CDR3 region: CASSVGETQYF. In DNA form, the CDR3 reads TGTGCCAGCAGCGTTGGAGAGACCCAGTACTTC.

In its sample, this clone was seen a few times. This chain links TRBV9 with TRBJ2-1, with 7 bases that match TRBD2. The CDR3 extends over 17 amino acids. With 3 bases clipped from V and 4 bases from J, the junction kept 13 bases outside the gene matches. The germline gives CDR1 SGDLS, CDR2 YYNGEE. The CDR3 sequence is CASSGRWGTNTYNEQFF. CDR3 sequence (DNA): TGTGCCAGCAGCGGAAGATGGGGGACTAACACTTACAATGAGCAGTTCTTC.

V gene TRBV11-2 combines with J gene TRBJ1-1; D call uncertain. Germline V gene lookup returns CDR1 SGHAT and CDR2 FQNNGV. The CDR3 consists of 13 residues. Trimming cost V 3 bases and J 5 bases, with 10 bases left between them. CDR3 nucleotide sequence: TGTGCCAGCAGCTTGCTAAGGGAGACTGAAGCTTTCTTT. Translating gives CASSLLRETEAFF.

The V gene is TRBV9, the J gene TRBJ1-4; possibly TRBD1 for D (5 bases). V lost 3 bases and J lost 15, with 21 bases in between. Germline CDR1 is SGDLS and CDR2 is YYNGEE. The CDR3 has 14 amino acids. The CDR3 protein is CASSAQSWGGDMFF. The CDR3, as DNA: TGTGCCAGCAGCGCCCAAAGCTGGGGGGGAGATATGTTTTTT. The entire variable domain, with the rest obtained from reference TRBV9 and TRBJ1-4, is as follows: DSGVTQTPKHLITATGQRVTLRCSPRSGDLSVYWYQQSLDQGLQFLIQYYNGEERAKGNILERFSAQQFPDLHSELNLSSLELGDSALYFCASSAQSWGGDMFFGSGTQLSVL.

V gene TRBV5-5 combines with J gene TRBJ2-5; D remains ambiguous. Trimming left V 0 bases short and J 5 bases short, with 11 bases between. The germline CDR1 and CDR2 sequences are SGHKS and YYEKEE (reference sequence). This CDR3 is built from 14 residues. The CDR3 reads CASSLGAMMETQYF. The CDR3, as DNA: TGTGCCAGCAGCTTGGGGGCGATGATGGAGACCCAGTACTTC.

This rearrangement joins TRBV15 to TRBJ2-1; D is undetermined. V lost 5 bases and J 12 bases, leaving 14 bases between the germline ends. The CDR3 extends over 12 amino acids. Germline V gene lookup returns CDR1 LNHNV and CDR2 YYDKDF (reference sequence). The CDR3 region has the DNA TGTGCCACCAGCCCGGACGGGCTCCGGCAGTTCTTC. Its protein product is CATSPDGLRQFF.